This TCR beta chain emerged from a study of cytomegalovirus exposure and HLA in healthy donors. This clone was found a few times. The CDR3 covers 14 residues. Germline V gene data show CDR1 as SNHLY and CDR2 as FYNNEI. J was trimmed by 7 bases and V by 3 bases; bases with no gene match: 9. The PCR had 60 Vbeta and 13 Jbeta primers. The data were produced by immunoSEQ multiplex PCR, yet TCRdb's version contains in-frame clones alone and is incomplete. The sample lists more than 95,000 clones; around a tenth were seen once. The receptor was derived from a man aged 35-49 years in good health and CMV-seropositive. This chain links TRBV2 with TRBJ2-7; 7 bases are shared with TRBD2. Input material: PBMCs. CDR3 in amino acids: CASSDPGRAWEQYF. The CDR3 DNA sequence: TGTGCCAGCAGTGATCCGGGGAGGGCGTGGGAGCAGTACTTC.